These 16 T cell receptor beta chains originate from one sample sequenced in a study of early T cells in non-severe SARS-CoV-2 infection. TCRdb ran MiXCR on the 5' RACE reads and lists one entry per CDR3 protein. The repertoire consists of about 100,000 distinct CDR3 sequences, with around 13% occurring once and the leading ten covering 2% to 2.5%. Input material: whole blood. These receptors all come from an adult who was a healthcare worker with PCR-confirmed SARS-CoV-2 infection or an uninfected control (not recorded which).

Many counts were recorded for this clonotype. The chain carries TRBV5-1 and TRBJ1-6, with D tentatively TRBD1 (6 bases). Germline CDR1 and CDR2: SGHRS and YFSETQ. V lost 3 bases to trimming and J lost 5 bases, with 12 bases between them. This CDR3 region has 15 residues. The CDR3 spells CASSSGTNNNSPLHF. In nucleotides, the CDR3 is TGCGCCAGCAGCTCAGGGACAAATAATAATTCACCCCTCCACTTT.

CDR3 nucleotide sequence: TGTGCCAGCAGTGAAGCCATAGCGGGGGGGCAAAATGAGCAGTTCTTC. Protein: CASSEAIAGGQNEQFF. The chain is built from TRBV6-1 and TRBJ2-1; 11 nucleotides line up with TRBD2. CDR3 length: 16 residues. Germline CDR1 reads MNHNS; CDR2 reads SASEGT. The junction had 5 bases not matched to a gene; V was cut back by 0 bases and J by 7 bases.

This clonotype was picked up many times. The chain employs TRBV28 and TRBJ1-5; D might be TRBD1 (6 bases). The CDR3 runs to 15 residues. Germline V lookup: CDR1 MDHEN, CDR2 SYDVKM. Trimming cost V 6 bases and J 1 base, with 13 bases left between them. CDR3 protein: CASRLQGISNQPQHF. The CDR3 DNA reads TGTGCCAGCAGGCTACAGGGTATAAGCAATCAGCCCCAGCATTTT. The full variable domain, its missing parts supplied by reference TRBV28 and TRBJ1-5, is DVKVTQSSRYLVKRTGEKVFLECVQDMDHENMFWYRQDPGLGLRLIYFSYDVKMKEKGDIPEGYSVSREKKERFSLILESASTNQTSMYLCASRLQGISNQPQHFGDGTRLSIL.

This clonotype was detected ten times or more. The chain is built from TRBV4-2 and TRBJ2-7, with D uncertain. The CDR3 contains 15 residues. V lost 1 base, J lost 2 bases, and 12 bases lay in between. The germline gives CDR1 LGHNA, CDR2 YNFKEQ. As DNA, the CDR3 is TGTGCCAGCAGCCAAGGGCTTTTAAGTCCCTACGAGCAGTACTTC. This translates into CASSQGLLSPYEQYF.

The chain joins TRBV6-6 to TRBJ1-1; D call uncertain. V lost 0 bases, J lost 4 bases, and 9 bases lay in between. Germline CDR1 MNHNY, CDR2 SVGAGI (reference sequence). The CDR3 runs to 14 residues. The DNA for the CDR3 is TGTGCCAGCAGTTACTCGATCCGTCGCACTGAAGCTTTCTTT. Amino acids: CASSYSIRRTEAFF.

This clonotype was seen ten or more times. This sequence joins TRBV12-3 or TRBV12-4 and TRBJ1-2, with D perhaps TRBD1 (5 bases). The V end was cut by 8 bases, the J end by 2 bases, with 18 bases between. The CDR3 runs to 15 residues. The CDR3 region has the DNA TGTGCCAGCTGCGGGCGGGCAGGGAAGAACTATGGCTACACCTTC. Residues: CASCGRAGKNYGYTF.

This clonotype occurred many times. The CDR3 DNA reads TGCAGCGTTGCGGAGGGAATCTATGGCTACACCTTC. As protein: CSVAEGIYGYTF. The rearrangement joins TRBV29-1 to TRBJ1-2; D call uncertain. Between the trimmed V and J ends, which lost 4 bases and 4 bases, there was a span of 10 bases. The CDR3 has 12 amino acids. CDR1 SQVTM and CDR2 ANQGSEA come from the germline V gene. The entire variable domain, with the rest obtained from reference TRBV29-1 and TRBJ1-2, is as follows: SAVISQKPSRDICQRGTSLTIQCQVDSQVTMMFWYRQQPGQSLTLIATANQGSEATYESGFVIDKFPISRPNLTFSTLTVSNMSPEDSSIYLCSVAEGIYGYTFGSGTRLTVV.

This clonotype was recorded a few times. V usage is TRBV5-1 and J usage is TRBJ1-3; no clear D gene. This CDR3 is built from 14 residues. V dropped 1 base and J dropped 7 bases, with 12 bases sitting between them. Germline V lookup: CDR1 SGHRS, CDR2 YFSETQ. The DNA for the CDR3 is TGCGCCAGCAGCTTGTCCCTACGCTCGAACACCATATATTTT. Its translation: CASSLSLRSNTIYF. The entire variable domain, with the rest obtained from reference TRBV5-1 and TRBJ1-3, is as follows: KAGVTQTPRYLIKTRGQQVTLSCSPISGHRSVSWYQQTPGQGLQFLFEYFSETQRNKGNFPGRFSGRQFSNSRSEMNVSTLELGDSALYLCASSLSLRSNTIYFGEGSWLTVV.

This clonotype was detected ten times or more. The gene calls are TRBV2 and TRBJ1-5; no definite D call. The CDR3 is 12 residues long. CDR1 and CDR2 (germline): SNHLY, FYNNEI. The V gene lost 7 bases and the J gene lost 1 base, with 5 bases spanning the gap. CDR3 sequence reads: CASKLSNQPQHF. CDR3 in DNA: TGTGCCAGCAAGCTGAGCAATCAGCCCCAGCATTTT.

The genes are TRBV28 and TRBJ1-2; unclear D gene. With 5 bases removed from V and 7 bases from J, the gap between germline ends came to 17 bases. The CDR3 covers 14 residues. Per germline, CDR1 MDHEN and CDR2 SYDVKM. CDR3 sequence reads: CASSLPGRTIGYTF. Here the CDR3 DNA reads TGTGCCAGCAGTCTCCCAGGTAGAACTATTGGCTACACCTTC.

In its sample, this clonotype was seen a few times. J is TRBJ2-2 and V is TRBV10-2; 11 bases fit TRBD1. The CDR3 extends over 14 amino acids. V shed 7 bases and J 5 bases; nucleotides not matched to a gene: 3. Looked up from germline, CDR1 is WSHSY and CDR2 is SAAADI. CDR3 residues: CASKGQGGTGELFF. CDR3 nucleotides: TGCGCCAGCAAGGGACAGGGGGGAACCGGGGAGCTGTTTTTT.

This clonotype was seen many times. V gene TRBV2 combines with J gene TRBJ2-5; D remains ambiguous. Trimming cost V 6 bases and J 1 base, with 9 bases left between them. CDR3 length: 13 amino acids. The germline V gene encodes CDR1 SNHLY and CDR2 FYNNEI. This CDR3 is CASRRQAQETQYF. In DNA, the CDR3 is TGTGCCAGCAGACGCCAAGCCCAAGAGACCCAGTACTTC. Looking up the rest from reference TRBV2 and TRBJ2-5 gives the full variable domain: EPEVTQTPSHQVTQMGQEVILRCVPISNHLYFYWYRQILGQKVEFLVSFYNNEISEKSEIFDDQFSVERPDGSNFTLKIRSTKLEDSAMYFCASRRQAQETQYFGPGTRLLVL.

This clonotype was observed a handful of times. CDR3 loop: CASSLFGDRTQYF. The CDR3 region has the DNA TGCGCCAGCAGCTTGTTTGGGGATCGGACCCAGTACTTC. V is TRBV5-1 and J is TRBJ2-5, with D uncertain. Germline-derived CDR1 and CDR2 are SGHRS and YFSETQ. This CDR3 is 13 amino acids long. V was clipped by 1 base and J by 7 bases, with 11 bases between them. The complete variable domain, with remaining parts taken from reference TRBV5-1 and TRBJ2-5, reads KAGVTQTPRYLIKTRGQQVTLSCSPISGHRSVSWYQQTPGQGLQFLFEYFSETQRNKGNFPGRFSGRQFSNSRSEMNVSTLELGDSALYLCASSLFGDRTQYFGPGTRLLVL.

This clonotype showed up just a few times. The chain couples TRBV2 to TRBJ1-1, with D possibly TRBD1 on 6 matching bases. Germline V gene lookup returns CDR1 SNHLY and CDR2 FYNNEI. The CDR3 length is 11 residues. V was clipped by 5 bases and J by 8 bases, with 9 bases between them. In nucleotides, the CDR3 is TGTGCCAGCAGTACGGACAGAGAAGCTTTCTTT. Translation: CASSTDREAFF.

This clonotype has ten or more counts. The chain carries TRBV7-9 and TRBJ2-5, with a possible D match to TRBD2 (6 bases). V shed 3 bases and J shed 5 bases, with 10 bases lying between them. The CDR3 has 13 amino acids. Germline V gives CDR1 SEHNR, CDR2 FQNEAQ (reference sequence). The CDR3, as DNA: TGTGCCAGCAGCTTGGCGGGGTCGGAGACCCAGTACTTC. Amino acids: CASSLAGSETQYF.

The rearrangement uses TRBV7-9 and TRBJ2-2; 11 positions agree with TRBD2. CDR3 length: 15 amino acids. Germline-derived CDR1 and CDR2 are SEHNR and FQNEAQ (reference sequence). Unmatched junction bases numbered 5, after V lost 5 bases and J lost 6 bases. The CDR3 DNA follows: TGTGCCAGCAGCCTTGGACTAGCGGGCCCCGGGGAGCTGTTTTTT. It translates to CASSLGLAGPGELFF.